Listed below are T cell receptor beta chains from one sample, sequenced in a study of T cell responses to AZD1222 COVID-19 vaccine. Method: immunoSEQ multiplex PCR; TCRdb's copy keeps in-frame clones and lacks some. Of approximately 140,000 clones detected, 92% appear once; the ten largest clones hold 2.5% to 4%. Sequences were derived from peripheral blood, sampled 28 days after the second AZD1222 dose. The receptors originated from an adult who received the AZD1222 COVID-19 vaccine. Both conserved end residues are trimmed from each CDR3. Each record gives: CDR3 protein, V gene.

ASSPAGGTDNSPLH	TRBV18
ASSLTGDSYEQY	TRBV28
ASSLAGNQPQH	TRBV28
ATSRDQMRSSYNEQF	TRBV15
ASSFPSWTGSRYT	TRBV27
ASSLRTSTSSYEQY	TRBV5-8
ASSIRTSGSRTGELF	TRBV19
ASSPKPGQSNTEAF	TRBV3-1/TRBV3-2
ATSRDYGGAGYGYT	TRBV15
ASSSRETDSGNTIY	TRBV27
ASSFVSSGANVLT	TRBV7-9
ASSPTGGIGNQPQH	TRBV18
ASSKRAWGTGNTIY	TRBV19
ASSPSGVDTQY	TRBV18
ASKTAGYGYT	TRBV19
ASMSGNRANYGYT	TRBV28
ASSPTGGASNQPQH	TRBV19
ATLPPGLAGIAASGSSYNEQF	TRBV28
ASSPRSGLPYEQY	TRBV9
ASSKFPGTRALNTNTGELF	TRBV21-1
ASSLGVLASGSQGEQY	TRBV7-9